The 31 T cell receptor beta chains in this list originate from one sample, sequenced in a study of CD8 T cells in Susac syndrome. The authors reverse transcribed roughly 0.5 to 1 ug RNA with random hexamers. TCRdb recomputed calls from the immunoSEQ multiplex PCR reads with MiXCR, one row per CDR3 protein. Found here are tens of thousands of distinct CDR3 sequences, 94% of them singletons; the top ten hold approximately 0.26%. Source material: CD8+ T cells from PBMCs. The source of these receptors is a human donor in good health.

The rearrangement uses TRBV27 and TRBJ1-1; D is perhaps TRBD1 (6 bases). The germline V gene has CDR1 MNHEY and CDR2 SMNVEV (reference sequence). There are 14 residues in the CDR3. The V gene lost 6 bases and the J gene lost 5 bases, with 16 bases spanning the gap. Here the CDR3 reads CASSPQGVGTEAFF. The CDR3 nucleotides read TGTGCCAGCAGCCCACAGGGTGTAGGGACTGAAGCTTTCTTT.

V and J are TRBV21-1 and TRBJ2-4; the table assigns TRBD1, which was not confirmed against the DNA. TRBV21-1 is deemed a pseudogene. The CDR3 contains 17 residues. CDR3 region: CASSSKQGMMPKNIQYF. As DNA, the CDR3 is TGTGCCAGCAGCTCAAAACAGGGTATGATGCCCAAAAACATTCAGTACTTC.

The chain couples TRBV4-1 to TRBJ2-7, with D uncertain. V gave up 3 bases and J gave up 6 bases, with 12 bases separating them. CDR3 length: 13 residues. Germline CDR1 and CDR2: MGHRA and YSYEKL. CDR3 DNA: TGCGCCAGCAGCCACGAGGTTCCGGGCGAGCAGTACTTC. Amino acids: CASSHEVPGEQYF.

The rearrangement uses TRBV5-6 and TRBJ2-3; no clear D. The germline gives CDR1 SGHDT, CDR2 YYEEEE. Between the trimmed V and J ends, which lost 5 bases and 5 bases, there was a span of 12 bases. The CDR3 has 13 residues. DNA of the CDR3: TGTGCCAGCAGGTTGACTGGCGAAGATACGCAGTATTTT. Protein product: CASRLTGEDTQYF.

This chain uses TRBV15 with TRBJ1-5; no definite D call. Germline CDR1 reads LNHNV; CDR2 reads YYDKDF (reference sequence). V lost 0 bases, J lost 6 bases, and 6 bases lay in between. CDR3 size: 13 residues. The CDR3: CATSRDLAQPQHF. CDR3 in DNA: TGTGCCACCAGCAGAGATTTGGCTCAGCCCCAGCATTTT.

V is TRBV5-6 and J is TRBJ1-2; 9 positions agree with TRBD1. Germline CDR1 and CDR2: SGHDT and YYEEEE. J was trimmed by 4 bases and V by 3 bases; bases with no gene match: 7. The CDR3 spans 15 residues. This chain's CDR3 is CASSSPGQGGYGYTF. The CDR3 nucleotides are TGTGCCAGCAGCTCGCCGGGACAGGGAGGCTATGGCTACACCTTC. The whole variable domain, filled in from reference TRBV5-6 and TRBJ1-2, reads DAGVTQSPTHLIKTRGQQVTLRCSPKSGHDTVSWYQQALGQGPQFIFQYYEEEERQRGNFPDRFSGHQFPNYSSELNVNALLLGDSALYLCASSSPGQGGYGYTFGSGTRLTVV.

V usage is TRBV7-2 and J usage is TRBJ2-5, with 13 bases matching TRBD2. The trim removed 4 bases at V and 6 bases at J, leaving 8 bases unmatched. The CDR3 sequence is 16 residues long. Germline V gives CDR1 SGHTA, CDR2 FQGNSA. The CDR3 nucleotides read TGTGCCAGCAGCTCCTCGACTAGCGGGGGGAGAAAGACCCAGTACTTC. This translates into CASSSSTSGGRKTQYF.

The chain has TRBV24-1 and TRBJ2-2; no reliable D call. Germline loops: CDR1 KGHDR, CDR2 SFDVKD. CDR3 length equals 15 residues. V gave up 0 bases and J gave up 1 base, with 5 bases separating them. The CDR3 sequence: CATSDLGENTGELFF. DNA of the CDR3: TGTGCCACCAGTGATTTGGGGGAGAACACCGGGGAGCTGTTTTTT.

The chain joins TRBV18 to TRBJ2-1; no clear D gene. V gave up 2 bases and J gave up 6 bases, with 2 bases separating them. Looked up from germline, CDR1 is KGHSH and CDR2 is LQKENI. The CDR3 is made up of 11 amino acids. The CDR3 region is CASSPSNEQFF. The CDR3 nucleotides read TGTGCCAGCTCACCATCCAATGAGCAGTTCTTC.

A few counts support this clonotype. The V gene is TRBV4-1, the J gene TRBJ1-1; tentative D call: TRBD1 (5 bases). In germline, CDR1 is MGHRA, CDR2 YSYEKL. This CDR3 contains 14 residues. V was shortened by 1 base and J by 6 bases, with 12 bases between the two germline ends. Here the CDR3 DNA reads TGCGCCAGCAGCCAAGTACTTGACAGACCTGAAGCTTTCTTT. Translated, it gives CASSQVLDRPEAFF.

This chain links TRBV29-1 with TRBJ1-1; no clear D. Per germline, CDR1 SQVTM and CDR2 ANQGSEA. V lost 6 bases and J 3 bases, leaving 14 bases between the germline ends. The CDR3 totals 13 residues. CDR3 region: CSVLHTDHTEAFF. The DNA of the CDR3 is TGCAGCGTCTTGCATACGGATCACACTGAAGCTTTCTTT.

This chain joins TRBV29-1 and TRBJ1-1; a possible D gene is TRBD1 (6 bases). Germline-derived CDR1 and CDR2 are SQVTM and ANQGSEA. This CDR3 spans 12 amino acids. V lost 5 bases to trimming and J lost 4 bases, with 11 bases between them. CDR3 nucleotides: TGCAGCGTTATCAGGGGTAGCACTGAAGCTTTCTTT. This translates into CSVIRGSTEAFF.

The chain combines TRBV27 with TRBJ2-1; the D gene is possibly TRBD1 (6 bases). The germline V gene has CDR1 MNHEY and CDR2 SMNVEV (reference sequence). The CDR3 contains 14 residues. The V gene lost 3 bases and the J gene lost 3 bases, with 9 bases spanning the gap. CDR3 sequence reads: CASSFAGVYNEQFF. For the CDR3, the DNA is TGTGCCAGCAGTTTTGCAGGGGTCTACAATGAGCAGTTCTTC.

The chain employs TRBV3-1 and TRBJ2-5; D ambiguous. V was cut by 0 bases and J by 4 bases, with 12 bases left in between. The germline gives CDR1 LGHDT, CDR2 YNNKEL (reference sequence). The CDR3 runs to 15 residues. CDR3 nucleotides: TGTGCCAGCAGCCAAGAGGGCCTAGTCGGAGAGACCCAGTACTTC. Protein product: CASSQEGLVGETQYF.

The CDR3 here is CASSVVADPYGYTF. In DNA, the CDR3 is TGTGCCAGCAGCGTAGTGGCAGATCCCTATGGCTACACCTTC. V usage is TRBV9 and J usage is TRBJ1-2; D is ambiguous. Trimming took off 0 bases at V and 4 bases at J, with 10 bases between the two ends. Germline loops: CDR1 SGDLS, CDR2 YYNGEE. The CDR3 covers 14 residues.

The chain combines TRBV9 with TRBJ2-7; D possibly corresponds to TRBD1 (6 bases). Germline V gives CDR1 SGDLS, CDR2 YYNGEE. The V and J ends lost 7 bases and 5 bases respectively, with 16 bases between them. The CDR3 spans 13 residues. The CDR3 DNA reads as TGTGCCAGCCTACAGGGATCCGGGGACGAGCAGTACGTC. This gives the protein CASLQGSGDEQYV.

This chain links TRBV6-5 with TRBJ2-7, with TRBD1 matching 8 bases. Germline V lookup: CDR1 MNHEY, CDR2 SVGAGI. The junction had 8 bases not matched to a gene; V was cut back by 5 bases and J by 5 bases. CDR3 size: 14 residues. CDR3 protein: CASSGQGPWDEQYF. CDR3 DNA: TGTGCCAGCAGTGGACAGGGCCCTTGGGACGAGCAGTACTTC.

The V call is TRBV6-2 or TRBV6-3, the J call TRBJ1-2; TRBD1 agrees at 9 bases. Germline V gene lookup returns CDR1 MNHEY and CDR2 SVGEGT. V trimming: 4 bases; J trimming: 4 bases; junction bases outside the gene matches: 4. The CDR3 loop spans 14 amino acids. This CDR3 is CASSFSGQGYGYTF. The CDR3 nucleotides are TGTGCCAGCAGTTTTTCGGGACAGGGCTATGGCTACACCTTC.

This clonotype appeared once. The V and J genes are TRBV3-1 and TRBJ2-1, with D uncertain. Trimming took 1 base from V and 0 from J, leaving 7 bases between them. CDR3 size: 15 residues. Germline V gene data show CDR1 as LGHDT and CDR2 as YNNKEL (reference sequence). The CDR3 loop reads CASSQAFSSYNEQFF. The CDR3 DNA reads TGTGCCAGCAGCCAAGCTTTTAGCTCCTACAATGAGCAGTTCTTC.

The V and J genes are TRBV10-2 and TRBJ2-5; no firm D call. This CDR3 region has 12 residues. V lost 7 bases, J lost 5 bases, and 11 bases lay in between. Germline CDR1 is WSHSY and CDR2 is SAAADI. DNA for the CDR3: TGCGCCAGCACCCAAGGGTGGGAGACCCAGTACTTC. Its translation is CASTQGWETQYF.

The chain joins TRBV25-1 to TRBJ1-2, with D perhaps TRBD1 (6 bases). Germline-derived CDR1 and CDR2 are MGHDK and SYGVNS. This CDR3 is built from 12 residues. The V gene lost 6 bases and the J gene lost 8 bases, with 13 bases spanning the gap. The CDR3 DNA reads as TGTGCCAGCAGAACAGGGTGGGGCGGCTACACCTTC. It specifies CASRTGWGGYTF.

The chain uses TRBV4-1 and TRBJ1-2, with D possibly matching TRBD1 (5 bases). The CDR3 has 15 residues. V gave up 4 bases and J gave up 3 bases, with 15 bases separating them. CDR1 is MGHRA and CDR2 is YSYEKL in the germline V gene. The CDR3 DNA follows: TGCGCCAGCAGCCTCAACGGCGGGGCGGACTATGGCTACACCTTC. Translation: CASSLNGGADYGYTF.

V usage is TRBV20-1 and J usage is TRBJ1-2, with D uncertain. Trimming cost V 2 bases and J 8 bases, with 15 bases left between them. The germline gives CDR1 DFQATT, CDR2 SNEGSKA (reference sequence). CDR3 length: 13 residues. The CDR3 here is CSARSSVGWGYTF. The CDR3 region has the DNA TGCAGTGCTAGATCCTCAGTCGGGTGGGGCTACACCTTC.

The V gene is TRBV7-9, the J gene TRBJ1-4, with unresolved D. The CDR3 extends over 16 amino acids. V shed 2 bases and J shed 2 bases, with 12 bases lying between them. Germline V gene data show CDR1 as SEHNR and CDR2 as FQNEAQ (reference sequence). Written as DNA, the CDR3 is TGTGCCAGCAGCTTAATCGGCAGGCCGACTAATGAAAAACTGTTTTTT. Translation: CASSLIGRPTNEKLFF.

The table lists this clonotype with a few counts. This chain links TRBV7-2 with TRBJ2-1, with D uncertain. CDR3 length: 13 residues. Per the germline V gene, CDR1 is SGHTA and CDR2 is FQGNSA. The ends were cut back, 7 bases at V and 0 bases at J, with 7 bases in the middle. The CDR3 is CASTLSSYNEQFF. For the CDR3, the DNA is TGTGCCAGCACGCTGAGCTCCTACAATGAGCAGTTCTTC.

The V call is TRBV27, the J call TRBJ2-7; 9 positions agree with TRBD1. Per the germline V gene, CDR1 is MNHEY and CDR2 is SMNVEV (reference sequence). Trimming removed 3 bases from V and 1 base from J; junction bases left unmatched: 7. This CDR3 has 16 amino acids. The CDR3 protein is CASSFRQGVISYEQYF. The CDR3 DNA reads as TGTGCCAGCAGTTTTAGACAGGGGGTAATTTCCTACGAGCAGTACTTC.

CDR3 nucleotides: TGTGCCAGCAGCGCCGGGACAGGGTACAATGAGCAGTTCTTC. Translated, it gives CASSAGTGYNEQFF. V and J are TRBV9 and TRBJ2-1, with TRBD1 matching 9 bases. The CDR3 spans 14 residues. With 3 bases clipped from V and 4 bases from J, the junction kept 2 bases outside the gene matches. The germline V gene encodes CDR1 SGDLS and CDR2 YYNGEE.

This chain connects TRBV7-9 to TRBJ1-5; a possible D gene is TRBD1 (5 bases). V lost 3 bases to trimming and J lost 1 base, with 13 bases between them. The germline CDR1 and CDR2 sequences are SEHNR and FQNEAQ (reference sequence). The length of the CDR3 is 16 residues. CDR3 region: CASSFSQGGSNQPQHF. CDR3 DNA sequence: TGTGCCAGCAGCTTTAGTCAGGGAGGCAGCAATCAGCCCCAGCATTTT. The complete variable domain, with remaining parts taken from reference TRBV7-9 and TRBJ1-5, reads DTGVSQNPRHKITKRGQNVTFRCDPISEHNRLYWYRQTLGQGPEFLTYFQNEAQLEKSRLLSDRFSAERPKGSFSTLEIQRTEQGDSAMYLCASSFSQGGSNQPQHFGDGTRLSIL.

The V and J genes are TRBV25-1 and TRBJ2-2; the D gene is possibly TRBD2 (6 bases). The CDR3 has 16 residues. Trimming removed 4 bases from V and 0 bases from J, with 12 bases in between. The germline CDR1 and CDR2 sequences are MGHDK and SYGVNS. CDR3: CASSAWDLTNTGELFF. In DNA, the CDR3 is TGTGCCAGCAGTGCCTGGGACTTAACGAACACCGGGGAGCTGTTTTTT.

The V gene is TRBV30, the J gene TRBJ1-2; the D is unclear. CDR1 is GTSNPN, CDR2 SVGIG, per germline (reference sequence). The CDR3 runs 9 residues. V lost 7 bases to trimming and J lost 2 bases, with 2 bases between them. CDR3 protein: CALNYGYTF. CDR3 in DNA: TGTGCCTTAAACTATGGCTACACCTTC.

This chain links TRBV20-1 with TRBJ2-1; TRBD2 matches 8 bases. The length of the CDR3 is 14 residues. Germline CDR1 is DFQATT and CDR2 is SNEGSKA (reference sequence). V was clipped by 5 bases and J by 5 bases; unmatched bases: 8. The CDR3 DNA reads TGCAGTGCTGTCGGGGGGGCGAGGAACAATGAGCAGTTCTTC. Translated: CSAVGGARNNEQFF.